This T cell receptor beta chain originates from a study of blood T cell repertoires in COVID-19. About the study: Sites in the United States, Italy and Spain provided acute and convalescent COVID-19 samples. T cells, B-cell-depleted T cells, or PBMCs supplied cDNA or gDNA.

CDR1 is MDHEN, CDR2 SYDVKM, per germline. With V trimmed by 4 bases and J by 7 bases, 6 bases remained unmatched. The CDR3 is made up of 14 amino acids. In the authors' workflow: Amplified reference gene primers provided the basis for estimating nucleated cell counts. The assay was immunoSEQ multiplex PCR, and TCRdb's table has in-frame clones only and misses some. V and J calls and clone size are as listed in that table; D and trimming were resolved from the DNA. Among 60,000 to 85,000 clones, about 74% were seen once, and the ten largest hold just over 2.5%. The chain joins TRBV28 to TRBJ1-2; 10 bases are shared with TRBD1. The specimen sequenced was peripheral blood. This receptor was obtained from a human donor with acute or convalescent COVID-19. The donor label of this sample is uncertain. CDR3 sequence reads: CASSSSRTGGGYTF. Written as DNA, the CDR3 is TGTGCCAGCAGTTCCTCCCGGACAGGGGGTGGCTACACCTTC.